The following is a T cell receptor (beta chain) sequence with its context. The antigen remains unidentified. This CDR3 comprises 12 residues. The germline V gene has CDR1 MNHNS and CDR2 SASEGT. V lost 5 bases to trimming and J lost 8 bases; unmatched junction nucleotides: 6. This sample is drawn from a study of identical twins. TCRdb reprocessed the 5' RACE reads with MiXCR, giving one entry per CDR3 protein. The sample lists 420,000 or so distinct CDR3 sequences, less than 20% occurring once. Study conclusions and caveats: Invariant cells of the MAIT and iNKT types might have partly distorted the zero-insertion analyses.

The sequenced material came from naive T cells sorted from blood. The chain uses TRBV6-1 and TRBJ2-7; 7 nucleotides line up with TRBD1. The clonotype comes from a man in his forties or fifties in good health. The CDR3 is CASSTSGGQQYF. CDR3 DNA: TGTGCCAGCAGTACATCAGGGGGACAGCAGTACTTC.